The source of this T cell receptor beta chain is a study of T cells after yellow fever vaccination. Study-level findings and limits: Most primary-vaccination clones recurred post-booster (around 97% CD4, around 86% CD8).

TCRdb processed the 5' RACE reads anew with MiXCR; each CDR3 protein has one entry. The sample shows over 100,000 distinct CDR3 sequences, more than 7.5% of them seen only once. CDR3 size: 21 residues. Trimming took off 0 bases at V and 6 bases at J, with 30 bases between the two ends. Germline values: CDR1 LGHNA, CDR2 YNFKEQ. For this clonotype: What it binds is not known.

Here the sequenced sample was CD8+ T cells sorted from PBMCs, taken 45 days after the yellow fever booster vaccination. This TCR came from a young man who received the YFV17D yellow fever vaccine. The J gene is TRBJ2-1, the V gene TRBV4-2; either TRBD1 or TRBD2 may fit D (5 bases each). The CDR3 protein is CASSQDGPTTRSKLRGNEQFF. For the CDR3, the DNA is TGTGCCAGCAGCCAAGATGGCCCTACCACTCGTTCGAAGTTGAGGGGCAATGAGCAGTTCTTC.